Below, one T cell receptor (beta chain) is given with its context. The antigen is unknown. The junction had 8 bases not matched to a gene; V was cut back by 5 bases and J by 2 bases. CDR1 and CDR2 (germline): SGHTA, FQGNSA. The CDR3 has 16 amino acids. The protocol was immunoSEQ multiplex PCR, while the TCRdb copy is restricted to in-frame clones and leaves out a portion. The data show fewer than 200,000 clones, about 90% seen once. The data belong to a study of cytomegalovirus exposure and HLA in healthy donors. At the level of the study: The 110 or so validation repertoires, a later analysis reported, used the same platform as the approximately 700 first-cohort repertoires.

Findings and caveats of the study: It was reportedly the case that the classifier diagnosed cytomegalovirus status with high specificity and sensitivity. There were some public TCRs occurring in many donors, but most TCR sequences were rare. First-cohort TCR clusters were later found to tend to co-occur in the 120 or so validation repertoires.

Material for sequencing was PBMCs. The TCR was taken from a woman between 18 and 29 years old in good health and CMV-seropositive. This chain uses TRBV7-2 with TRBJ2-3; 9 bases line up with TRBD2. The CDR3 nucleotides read TGTGCCAGCAGCCCGGCGGTAGCGGGAGTCACAGATACGCAGTATTTT. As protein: CASSPAVAGVTDTQYF.